Sequencing of this T cell receptor beta chain was carried out in a study of T cells after yellow fever vaccination (dated by TCRdb to about 2019). For the wider study: Libraries from fractions with low cell numbers were prepared with the SMART-Seq v4 Ultra Low Input RNA kit. To follow T-cell clones before and after primary and booster YFV17D yellow fever vaccination, bulk TCR alpha and beta repertoires were sequenced over time. Two healthy male donors, one aged 18 to 30 and one aged 30 to 40 years, were included in the cohort. Blood samples were taken at several timepoints before and after primary and secondary immunization, and bulk PBMC replicates and cell subsets were isolated. Results and caveats for the whole study, not just this receptor: Because the study included only a couple of donors, the extent to which the findings can be generalized is limited. The secondary T-cell response was found to be weaker but faster than the primary response, with a peak reached on day 5 rather than on day 15. Most clones expanded after primary vaccination were re-detected after the booster (approximately 95% of CD4 and around 88% of CD8), suggesting broad memory maintenance. A small fraction of clonotypes appeared in both the CD4 and CD8 compartments, likely as a result of convergent recombination. Computational filtering was needed because FACS-sorted repertoires could contain abundant contaminating clonotypes from the bulk population.

The treatment or condition tag for this specimen amounts to: live attenuated yellow fever vaccine strain. PBMCs were isolated from peripheral blood using a standard Ficoll-Paque protocol. Dynabeads CD4 and CD8 positive selection kits were used to isolate the CD4 and CD8 T-cell fractions. RNA was extracted with TriZol from bulk PBMCs, CD4 and CD8 fractions, and dextramer-positive and dextramer-negative fractions. TCR cDNA was made using 5'RACE template switching, a step that added a universal primer site and unique molecular identifiers. Priming for cDNA synthesis came from both the TCR alpha and TCR beta constant segments. Two PCR steps were used to amplify libraries, with sample barcodes and sequencing adapters being added in the second step. Sequencing of the libraries was done on either Illumina HiSeq 2500 (2x100 bp) or NovaSeq (2x150 bp). Turning to the authors' computational methods: Reads were demultiplexed and collapsed into UMI consensus sequences with MIGEC, and V(D)J alignment was performed with MiXCR. Vaccine-responding clonotypes were identified with edgeR using replicate PBMC samples, with FDR below 0.01 and a log2 fold change above 5 up to day 15 being required. Each bulk clonotype received a CD4 or CD8 identity based on whether the sequenced CD4 or CD8 repertoire contained that clonotype at higher abundance. TCRdb trimmed public reads at Q25 via fastp, called clones via MiXCR and kept in-frame beta chains. Rows matching on CDR3 protein sequence are summarized as one entry with the most common DNA and genes. Here the V and J calls rest on TCRdb's processing, not on the authors' analysis. The sample has 30,000 or so distinct CDR3 sequences on record, 4.4% of them singletons. The ten largest make up under 55% of the sample.

Between the V and J ends, shortened by 4 bases and 4 bases respectively, the junction contains 15 bases. For CDR1 and CDR2, the germline V gene lists SGHRS and YFSETQ. There are 16 amino acids in the CDR3, from cysteine to phenylalanine inclusive. The read is trimmed to its CDR3 DNA, 48 bases read in frame from base 1. This clonotype occurred many times. It has no known antigen specificity. Base qualities are not at hand, and no much larger clone is one base apart. This TCR came from a man aged 25 to 40 who received the YFV17D yellow fever vaccine. The sequence links TRBV5-1 to TRBJ2-6; a tentative D call is TRBD1 (5 bases match). Here the sequenced sample was CD8+ T cells sorted from PBMCs, taken 5 days after the yellow fever booster vaccination. Here is the DNA: TGCGCCAGCAGCCACAATCAGGGTGACGGGGCCAACGTCCTGACTTTC. Its translation reads: CASSHNQGDGANVLTF.